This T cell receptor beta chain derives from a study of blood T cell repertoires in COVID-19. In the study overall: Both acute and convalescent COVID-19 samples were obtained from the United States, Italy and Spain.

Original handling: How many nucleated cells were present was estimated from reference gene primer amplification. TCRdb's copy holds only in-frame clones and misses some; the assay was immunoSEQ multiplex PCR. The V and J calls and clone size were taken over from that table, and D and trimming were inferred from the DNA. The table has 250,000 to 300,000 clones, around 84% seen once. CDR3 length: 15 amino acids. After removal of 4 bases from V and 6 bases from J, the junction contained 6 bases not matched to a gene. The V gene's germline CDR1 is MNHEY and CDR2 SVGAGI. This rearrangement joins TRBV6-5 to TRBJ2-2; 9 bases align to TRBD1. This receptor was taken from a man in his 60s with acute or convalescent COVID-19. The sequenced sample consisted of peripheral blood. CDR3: CASSSYRGLSGELFF. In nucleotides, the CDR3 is TGTGCCAGCAGTTCCTACAGGGGGCTATCCGGGGAGCTGTTTTTT.